This TCR beta chain stems from a study of spatial heterogeneity in lung cancer. Turning to the study itself: Detected beta-chain sequences consistently exceeded alpha-chain sequences.

In the library, each TCR cDNA molecule bore its own unique molecular identifier. From the 5' RACE reads, TCRdb called clonotypes with MiXCR, one entry per CDR3 protein. Of over 15,000 distinct CDR3 sequences listed, under 10% are singletons. The CDR3 contains 18 residues. V dropped 2 bases and J dropped 0; count of bases not matched to a gene: 10. Germline values: CDR1 SEHNR, CDR2 FQNEAQ (reference sequence). The sample holds many counts of this clonotype. Stated time point: blood at routine non-recurrence follow-up after resection. Unsorted samples of tumor, nontumor lung or frozen PBMC had their whole RNA sequenced.

The V call is TRBV7-9, the J call TRBJ1-3; 7 bases are shared with TRBD1. The sequence derives from a male donor with early-stage non-small cell lung cancer. The material was PBMCs, obtained at follow-up. CDR3 nucleotides: TGTGCCAGCAGCTTAAGGACAGGACTCCCTAACTCTGGAAACACCATATATTTT. It is translated as CASSLRTGLPNSGNTIYF.